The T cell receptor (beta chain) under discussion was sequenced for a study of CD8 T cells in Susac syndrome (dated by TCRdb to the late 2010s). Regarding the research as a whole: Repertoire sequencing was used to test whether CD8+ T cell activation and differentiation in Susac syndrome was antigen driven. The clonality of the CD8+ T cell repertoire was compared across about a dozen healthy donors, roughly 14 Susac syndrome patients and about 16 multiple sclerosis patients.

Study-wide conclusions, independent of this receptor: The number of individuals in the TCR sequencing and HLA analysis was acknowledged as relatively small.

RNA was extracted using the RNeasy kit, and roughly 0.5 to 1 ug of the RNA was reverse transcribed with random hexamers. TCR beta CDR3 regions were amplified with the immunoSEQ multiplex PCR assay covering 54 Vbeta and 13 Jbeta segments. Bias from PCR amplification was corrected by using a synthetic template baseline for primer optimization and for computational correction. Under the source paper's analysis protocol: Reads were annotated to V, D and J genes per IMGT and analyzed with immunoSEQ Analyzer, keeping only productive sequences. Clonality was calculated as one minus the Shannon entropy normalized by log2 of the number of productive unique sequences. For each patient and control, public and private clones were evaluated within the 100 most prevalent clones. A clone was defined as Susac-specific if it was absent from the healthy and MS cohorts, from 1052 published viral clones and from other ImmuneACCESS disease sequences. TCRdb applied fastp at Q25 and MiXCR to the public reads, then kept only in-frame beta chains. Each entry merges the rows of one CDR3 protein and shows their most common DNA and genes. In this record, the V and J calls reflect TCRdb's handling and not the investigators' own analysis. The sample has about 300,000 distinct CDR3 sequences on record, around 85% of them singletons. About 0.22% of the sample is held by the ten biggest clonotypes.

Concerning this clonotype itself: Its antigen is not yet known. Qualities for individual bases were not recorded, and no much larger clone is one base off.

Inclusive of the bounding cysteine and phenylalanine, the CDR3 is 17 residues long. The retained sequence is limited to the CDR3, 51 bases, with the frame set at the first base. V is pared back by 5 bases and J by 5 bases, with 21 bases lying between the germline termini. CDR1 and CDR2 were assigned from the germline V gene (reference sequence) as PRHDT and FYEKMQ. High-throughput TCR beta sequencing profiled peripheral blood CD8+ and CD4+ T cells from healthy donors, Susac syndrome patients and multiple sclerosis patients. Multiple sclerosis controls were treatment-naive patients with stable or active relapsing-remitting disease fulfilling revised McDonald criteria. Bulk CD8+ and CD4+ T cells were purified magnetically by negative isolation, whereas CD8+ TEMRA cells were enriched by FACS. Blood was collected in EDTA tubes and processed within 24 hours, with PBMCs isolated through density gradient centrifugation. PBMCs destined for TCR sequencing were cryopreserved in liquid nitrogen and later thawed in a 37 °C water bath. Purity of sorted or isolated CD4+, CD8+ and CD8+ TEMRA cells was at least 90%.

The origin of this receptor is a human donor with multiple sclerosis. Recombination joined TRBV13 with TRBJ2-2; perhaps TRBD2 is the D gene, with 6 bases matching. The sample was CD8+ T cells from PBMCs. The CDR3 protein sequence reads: CASSRLGAGQETGELFF. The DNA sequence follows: TGTGCCAGCAGCCGGTTAGGAGCGGGCCAGGAAACCGGGGAGCTGTTTTTT.